Presented here are 23 T cell receptor beta chains from one specimen sequenced in a study of T-cell memory formation after mild COVID-19. TCRdb recomputed calls from the 5' RACE reads with MiXCR, one row per CDR3 protein. The sample has more than 250,000 distinct CDR3 sequences, about 16% seen once. Sequenced sample: PBMCs or a T cell subset sorted from them (not recorded which). All receptors come from a man between 18 and 35 years old who had mild COVID-19 (a few samples of this study predate the infection). Cell type and time point are not known.

This chain's CDR3 is CASSLAVAGGQYGYTF. CDR3 nucleotides: TGTGCCAGCAGCTTAGCGGTGGCAGGGGGGCAGTATGGCTACACCTTC. The chain uses TRBV7-9 and TRBJ1-2; the match to TRBD1 covers 7 bases. CDR1 is SEHNR and CDR2 is FQNEAQ in the germline V gene (reference sequence). There are 16 residues in the CDR3. J was trimmed by 5 bases and V by 0 bases; bases with no gene match: 9.

A few counts support this clonotype. J is TRBJ2-7 and V is TRBV7-2; D possibly corresponds to TRBD2 (6 bases). V was pared by 1 base and J by 6 bases, with 10 bases between. CDR1 SGHTA and CDR2 FQGNSA come from the germline V gene. This CDR3 contains 13 residues. The CDR3 DNA sequence: TGTGCCAGCAGCTTAGTGCGGGGTAGCGAGCAGTACTTC. It encodes CASSLVRGSEQYF. The entire variable domain, with the rest obtained from reference TRBV7-2 and TRBJ2-7, is as follows: GAGVSQSPSNKVTEKGKDVELRCDPISGHTALYWYRQSLGQGLEFLIYFQGNSAPDKSGLPSDRFSAERTGGSVSTLTIQRTQQEDSAVYLCASSLVRGSEQYFGPGTRLTVT.

This clonotype occurred once. The genes are TRBV9 and TRBJ1-2; no definite D call. Trimming left V 6 bases short and J 3 bases short, with 15 bases between. The CDR3 has 14 amino acids. CDR1 and CDR2 from the germline V gene are SGDLS and YYNGEE. CDR3 DNA: TGTGCCAGCACGCGTTTGGGTGTTGACTATGGCTACACCTTC. The encoded protein is CASTRLGVDYGYTF.

This clonotype was seen ten or more times. The chain employs TRBV11-2 and TRBJ2-7; tentative D call: TRBD1 (5 bases). Looked up from germline, CDR1 is SGHAT and CDR2 is FQNNGV. The V end was cut by 0 bases, the J end by 5 bases, with 20 bases between. This CDR3 has 17 amino acids. CDR3 bases: TGTGCCAGCAGCTTAGATCTTGGGTCCAGGGTTGATGACGAGCAGTACTTC. Translating gives CASSLDLGSRVDDEQYF.

The V gene is TRBV10-2, the J gene TRBJ1-2, with a weak D call TRBD1 (5 bases). V dropped 8 bases and J dropped 5 bases, with 24 bases sitting between them. CDR3 length: 16 residues. Germline V gene data show CDR1 as WSHSY and CDR2 as SAAADI. The DNA for the CDR3 is TGCGCCAGCGAGCGGTCGCCGGGAGACAGAGGGTATGGCTACACCTTC. It specifies CASERSPGDRGYGYTF.

This chain joins TRBV14 and TRBJ2-7; 7 bases agree with TRBD1. The CDR3 runs to 16 residues. V lost 4 bases, J lost 3 bases, and 12 bases stayed unmatched. Germline loops: CDR1 SGHDN, CDR2 FVKESK. The chain's CDR3 is CASSPHFRGGGYEQYF. The CDR3 region has the DNA TGTGCCAGCAGCCCCCACTTTAGAGGGGGCGGCTACGAGCAGTACTTC.

This clonotype was counted only a few times. This chain uses TRBV6-2 or TRBV6-3 with TRBJ2-1, with TRBD1 matching 11 bases. CDR3 length: 15 amino acids. Germline values: CDR1 MNHEY, CDR2 SVGEGT. J was trimmed by 8 bases and V by 5 bases; bases with no gene match: 8. The CDR3 loop reads CASSPPGQGDYEQFF. As DNA, the CDR3 is TGTGCCAGCAGTCCACCGGGACAGGGGGACTATGAGCAGTTCTTC.

The rearrangement links TRBV7-3 to TRBJ2-6; D ambiguous. V was cut by 6 bases and J by 4 bases, with 19 bases left in between. The CDR3 is 17 amino acids. Looked up from germline, CDR1 is SGHTA and CDR2 is FQGTGA. CDR3 sequence (DNA): TGTGCCAGCAGGAACTCATCGGGCTTGTTGGGGGCCAACGTCCTGACTTTC. Its protein product is CASRNSSGLLGANVLTF. The full variable domain, with the rest looked up from reference TRBV7-3 and TRBJ2-6, is GAGVSQTPSNKVTEKGKYVELRCDPISGHTALYWYRQSLGQGPEFLIYFQGTGAADDSGLPNDRFFAVRPEGSVSTLKIQRTERGDSAVYLCASRNSSGLLGANVLTFGAGSRLTVL.

This clonotype appeared a few times. This chain uses TRBV13 with TRBJ2-7; 8 positions agree with TRBD2. The CDR3 spans 17 residues. The trim removed 5 bases at V and 3 bases at J, leaving 15 bases unmatched. Per germline, CDR1 PRHDT and CDR2 FYEKMQ (reference sequence). The CDR3 here is CASSPLGSSGTYYEQYV. The CDR3 bases are TGTGCCAGCAGCCCCCTCGGGAGTAGCGGGACTTACTACGAGCAGTACGTC.

The CDR3 nucleotides are TGTGCCAGTAGTACGTGGGCTGGGAACACTGAAGCTTTCTTT. Translating gives CASSTWAGNTEAFF. V usage is TRBV19 and J usage is TRBJ1-1; D is unresolved. V gave up 4 bases and J gave up 1 base, with 10 bases separating them. The CDR3 has 14 residues. Germline lookup yields CDR1 LNHDA and CDR2 SQIVND (reference sequence).

Only a few counts were recorded for this clonotype. A read error is possible here, since a much larger clone lies one base away. The chain is built from TRBV11-3 and TRBJ2-5; D might be TRBD1 or TRBD2, each matching 5 bases. Germline CDR1 SGHNT, CDR2 YENEEA. Deletions cut 1 base from V and 5 bases from J, with 8 bases between. The CDR3 is 13 amino acids. The CDR3 nucleotides read TGTGCCAGCAGCTTAGGAGGGGACGAGACCCAGTACTTC. It translates to CASSLGGDETQYF. The whole variable domain, remainder taken from reference TRBV11-3 and TRBJ2-5, is EAGVVQSPRYKIIEKKQPVAFWCNPISGHNTLYWYLQNLGQGPELLIRYENEEAVDDSQLPKDRFSAERLKGVDSTLKIQPAELGDSAVYLCASSLGGDETQYFGPGTRLLVL.

This clonotype was picked up a small number of times. The rearrangement uses TRBV10-3 and TRBJ2-5; tentatively, D is TRBD1 or TRBD2 (5 bases each). The CDR3 is 14 amino acids. V dropped 5 bases and J dropped 4 bases, with 14 bases sitting between them. The germline V gene encodes CDR1 ENHRY and CDR2 SYGVKD. The CDR3 sequence is CAISPGTLRETQYF. CDR3 nucleotides: TGTGCCATCAGTCCCGGGACCCTGCGAGAGACCCAGTACTTC.

There are a few counts of this clonotype. This rearrangement joins TRBV12-3 or TRBV12-4 to TRBJ1-5; D is unresolved. Trimming removed 1 base from V and 0 bases from J, with 10 bases in between. The CDR3 consists of 16 residues. The CDR3 loop is CASSLGGGDSNQPQHF. The DNA of the CDR3 is TGTGCCAGCAGTTTAGGTGGTGGGGATAGCAATCAGCCCCAGCATTTT.

This clonotype was found a few times. The rearrangement uses TRBV6-6 and TRBJ2-7; TRBD2 matches at 9 bases. The CDR3 is 16 residues long. V trimming: 2 bases; J trimming: 3 bases; junction bases outside the gene matches: 8. Germline lookup yields CDR1 MNHNY and CDR2 SVGAGI (reference sequence). CDR3 amino acids: CASSYAPGTSYYEQYF. CDR3 nucleotide sequence: TGTGCCAGCAGTTACGCGCCCGGGACTAGCTACTACGAGCAGTACTTC.

This clonotype has ten or more counts. The CDR3 reads CASSPVTAYSGELFF. The CDR3 nucleotides are TGCGCCAGCAGCCCGGTCACCGCCTACTCGGGGGAGCTGTTTTTT. V is TRBV5-1 and J is TRBJ2-2; D call uncertain. V was cut by 4 bases and J by 8 bases, with 18 bases left in between. In germline, CDR1 is SGHRS, CDR2 YFSETQ. This CDR3 comprises 15 residues.

V and J are TRBV2 and TRBJ1-1; 8 bases map to TRBD1. The germline CDR1 and CDR2 sequences are SNHLY and FYNNEI. V dropped 6 bases and J dropped 6; count of bases not matched to a gene: 0. The CDR3 has 11 amino acids. CDR3 bases: TGTGCCAGCAGACAGGGGGCTGAAGCTTTCTTT. It yields the protein CASRQGAEAFF.

This clonotype has more than one count but fewer than ten. This chain joins TRBV14 and TRBJ1-4, with no clear D. The CDR3 totals 15 residues. With 1 base removed from V and 3 bases from J, the gap between germline ends came to 9 bases. Germline values: CDR1 SGHDN, CDR2 FVKESK. CDR3 loop: CASSQGGASNEKLFF. For the CDR3, the DNA is TGTGCCAGCAGCCAAGGCGGCGCGTCTAATGAAAAACTGTTTTTT.

In its sample, this clonotype was seen a few times. V is TRBV7-2 and J is TRBJ2-3; 8 nucleotides align to TRBD1. The junction had 3 bases not matched to a gene; V was cut back by 5 bases and J by 5 bases. Germline V lookup: CDR1 SGHTA, CDR2 FQGNSA. The CDR3 sequence is 13 residues long. The CDR3: CASSPGGGDTQYF. In nucleotides, the CDR3 is TGTGCCAGCAGCCCAGGGGGCGGAGATACGCAGTATTTT.

This chain uses TRBV29-1 with TRBJ2-5; D unresolved. Germline lookup yields CDR1 SQVTM and CDR2 ANQGSEA. There are 12 residues in the CDR3. Trimming pared 3 bases from V and 5 bases from J, leaving 10 bases between. CDR3: CSVDTVNETQYF. CDR3 nucleotide sequence: TGCAGCGTTGATACGGTAAATGAGACCCAGTACTTC.

This clonotype has a handful of counts. The rearrangement joins TRBV4-1 to TRBJ1-6, with D tentatively TRBD1 (6 bases). The CDR3 length is 16 residues. Trimming stripped 0 bases from V and 5 bases from J, with 11 bases between. Germline values: CDR1 MGHRA, CDR2 YSYEKL. In DNA, the CDR3 is TGCGCCAGCAGCCAAGATCGGGGGGCCGATAATTCACCCCTCCACTTT. As protein: CASSQDRGADNSPLHF.

Only a few counts were recorded for this clonotype. The V call is TRBV18, the J call TRBJ1-2; TRBD1 is a possible D gene (5 bases). Trimming took 3 bases from V and 4 from J, leaving 15 bases between them. Germline V gene sequence: CDR1 KGHSH, CDR2 LQKENI. This CDR3 is 15 amino acids long. CDR3 coding DNA: TGTGCCAGCTCACCGTCGATGGATGGGGGCTATGGCTACACCTTC. Its translation is CASSPSMDGGYGYTF.

The J gene is TRBJ1-6, the V gene TRBV2; tentatively, D is TRBD1 (5 bases). The V end lost 4 bases, the J end lost 7 bases, and 11 bases lay between the germline ends. Germline V gene data show CDR1 as SNHLY and CDR2 as FYNNEI. There are 14 residues in the CDR3. The CDR3 DNA is TGTGCCAGCAGTGTTCTGGGGCACAATTCACCCCTCCACTTT. As protein: CASSVLGHNSPLHF.

The chain links TRBV20-1 to TRBJ2-3, with 11 positions matching TRBD1. Trimming took 5 bases from V and 6 from J; bases not matched to a gene: 10. The CDR3 totals 15 residues. Looked up from germline, CDR1 is DFQATT and CDR2 is SNEGSKA (reference sequence). CDR3 sequence reads: CSASNPGQGGDTQYF. The DNA for the CDR3 is TGCAGTGCTTCTAATCCGGGACAGGGGGGGGATACGCAGTATTTT.